The 28 T cell receptor beta chains below all came from one sample that was sequenced in a study of control samples from healthy donors and cancer patients. Assay used: immunoSEQ multiplex PCR; TCRdb lists only in-frame clones, some missing. The data hold 230,000 or so clones, with roughly 94% observed a single time. Sequencing used blood. These receptor sequences come from a man aged 50 to 59 in good health.

As DNA, the CDR3 is TGTGCCAGCAGCGAACGGGACAGCTATGGCTACACCTTC. As protein: CASSERDSYGYTF. The rearrangement uses TRBV9 and TRBJ1-2; 7 positions match TRBD1. Germline-derived CDR1 and CDR2 are SGDLS and YYNGEE. V lost 3 bases and J lost 4; bases outside the gene matches: 3. The CDR3 length is 13 residues. Combining the CDR3 with reference TRBV9 and TRBJ1-2 gives the whole variable domain DSGVTQTPKHLITATGQRVTLRCSPRSGDLSVYWYQQSLDQGLQFLIQYYNGEERAKGNILERFSAQQFPDLHSELNLSSLELGDSALYFCASSERDSYGYTFGSGTRLTVV.

J is TRBJ2-1 and V is TRBV24-1, with 8 bases lining up with TRBD2. CDR1 KGHDR and CDR2 SFDVKD come from the germline V gene. The V and J ends lost 4 bases and 6 bases, in that order; junction bases with no gene match: 13. This CDR3 has 17 amino acids. The CDR3 reads CATSDPSSGGAGNEQFF. The CDR3 bases are TGTGCCACCAGTGACCCCTCATCCGGGGGGGCCGGCAATGAGCAGTTCTTC.

About this clone: The same CDR3 also results from other DNA sequences found in this sample. The CDR3 sequence is CASSLEGPGELFF. The CDR3 coding sequence is TGCGCCAGCAGCTTGGAAGGGCCCGGGGAGCTGTTTTTT. The rearrangement uses TRBV5-1 and TRBJ2-2; D gene ambiguous. Per the germline V gene, CDR1 is SGHRS and CDR2 is YFSETQ. V gave up 0 bases and J gave up 6 bases, with 6 bases separating them. The CDR3 has 13 amino acids.

This clone was counted between two and nine times. The chain has TRBV2 and TRBJ1-1; D is ambiguous. V lost 6 bases and J lost 5, with 16 bases in between. CDR3 length equals 14 residues. Germline values: CDR1 SNHLY, CDR2 FYNNEI. The CDR3 region is CASSLSTLGTEAFF. The CDR3 DNA sequence: TGTGCCAGCAGCCTATCTACTCTGGGGACTGAAGCTTTCTTT.

The chain joins TRBV7-2 to TRBJ1-5; no firm D call. Germline lookup yields CDR1 SGHTA and CDR2 FQGNSA. V lost 1 base, J lost 0 bases, and 4 bases lay in between. The CDR3 has 14 residues. The chain's CDR3 is CASSLGDSNQPQHF. The CDR3 DNA reads TGTGCCAGCAGCTTAGGTGATAGCAATCAGCCCCAGCATTTT.

V and J are TRBV9 and TRBJ2-1; no clear D gene. V lost 0 bases to trimming and J lost 7 bases, with 5 bases between them. The CDR3 is made up of 12 amino acids. Germline V gene sequence: CDR1 SGDLS, CDR2 YYNGEE. The chain's CDR3 is CASSVDGNEQFF. The CDR3 region has the DNA TGTGCCAGCAGCGTAGATGGGAATGAGCAGTTCTTC.

The V and J genes are TRBV7-8 and TRBJ1-6; D remains unclear. The germline V gene encodes CDR1 SGHVS and CDR2 FQNEAQ. Trimming removed 1 base at V and 6 bases at J, with 7 bases between. CDR3 length: 14 amino acids. The CDR3 reads CASSLGSSNSPLHF. The CDR3, as DNA: TGTGCCAGCAGCTTAGGCAGTAGTAATTCACCCCTCCACTTT.

The chain uses TRBV30 and TRBJ2-1; no definite D call. The CDR3 is 11 residues long. Germline V gene data show CDR1 as GTSNPN and CDR2 as SVGIG (reference sequence). The V gene lost 4 bases and the J gene lost 14 bases, with 15 bases spanning the gap. For the CDR3, the DNA is TGTGCCTGGACCCCGGCCGCTGTTAAGTTCTTC. This codes for CAWTPAAVKFF.

This sequence joins TRBV29-1 and TRBJ2-3; D is perhaps TRBD2 (6 bases). CDR1 is SQVTM and CDR2 is ANQGSEA in the germline V gene. This CDR3 is 15 amino acids long. With 7 bases removed from V and 5 bases from J, the gap between germline ends came to 22 bases. The CDR3 region has the DNA TGCAGCGGGTCCCTCACAGCAGCTAGCGAAGATACGCAGTATTTT. Encoded protein: CSGSLTAASEDTQYF.

This chain connects TRBV24-1 to TRBJ1-4; 9 positions agree with TRBD1. Germline lookup yields CDR1 KGHDR and CDR2 SFDVKD. The CDR3 covers 15 residues. V shed 3 bases, J shed 7 bases, and the junction held 5 bases outside the gene matches. CDR3 DNA: TGTGCCACCAGTGATCCGACAGGGGGGAGTGAAAAACTGTTTTTT. Amino acid sequence: CATSDPTGGSEKLFF.

The gene calls are TRBV27 and TRBJ2-5; D is undetermined. CDR1 MNHEY and CDR2 SMNVEV come from the germline V gene (reference sequence). With 3 bases removed from V and 5 bases from J, the gap between germline ends came to 13 bases. This CDR3 is 14 amino acids long. This CDR3 reads CASSFGASVETQYF. In DNA, the CDR3 is TGTGCCAGCAGTTTTGGCGCCTCGGTCGAGACCCAGTACTTC.

CDR3 sequence: CASSLWGTSGYTF. Here the CDR3 DNA reads TGTGCCAGCAGCCTTTGGGGCACGTCCGGCTACACCTTC. The chain has TRBV6-5 and TRBJ1-2; possible D gene TRBD1, 5 bases. Trimming removed 6 bases from V and 8 bases from J, with 16 bases in between. The germline CDR1 and CDR2 sequences are MNHEY and SVGAGI. This CDR3 has 13 residues.

The V call is TRBV5-1, the J call TRBJ2-1; a weak D match, TRBD2 (6 bases). The CDR3 is 15 residues long. Germline V gives CDR1 SGHRS, CDR2 YFSETQ. V lost 0 bases and J 5 bases, leaving 12 bases between the germline ends. The CDR3: CASSLALGGHNEQFF. The CDR3 DNA sequence: TGCGCCAGCAGCTTGGCCTTGGGGGGACACAATGAGCAGTTCTTC.

The chain carries TRBV7-2 and TRBJ2-4; 9 bases line up with TRBD2. The CDR3 consists of 14 residues. Unmatched junction bases numbered 2, after V lost 2 bases and J lost 6 bases. Germline V CDR1 and CDR2: SGHTA, FQGNSA. The CDR3 is CASSLSAGGNIQYF. The CDR3 DNA follows: TGTGCCAGCAGCTTATCAGCGGGGGGAAACATTCAGTACTTC.

J is TRBJ2-7 and V is TRBV28, with TRBD2 as a possible D gene (5 bases). Germline V CDR1 and CDR2: MDHEN, SYDVKM. This CDR3 region has 12 residues. With 4 bases removed from V and 3 bases from J, the gap between germline ends came to 7 bases. This chain's CDR3 is CASSWTYYEQYF. DNA of the CDR3: TGTGCCAGCAGTTGGACTTACTACGAGCAGTACTTC.

This sequence joins TRBV10-2 and TRBJ1-1; D gene unclear. Trimming removed 8 bases at V and 0 bases at J, with 10 bases between. The CDR3 covers 13 residues. Germline CDR1 and CDR2: WSHSY and SAAADI. Written as DNA, the CDR3 is TGCGCCAGCGGGGTGTTGATGAACACTGAAGCTTTCTTT. Amino acids: CASGVLMNTEAFF.

The chain carries TRBV18 and TRBJ1-1, with 7 bases lining up with TRBD1. J lost 0 bases, V lost 1 base, and 2 bases had no gene match. The CDR3 runs 15 residues. Looked up from germline, CDR1 is KGHSH and CDR2 is LQKENI. The CDR3 protein is CASSPRQGMNTEAFF. CDR3 bases: TGTGCCAGCTCACCACGACAGGGTATGAACACTGAAGCTTTCTTT.

The chain is built from TRBV9 and TRBJ2-4; 8 bases align to TRBD1. Trimming removed 0 bases from V and 7 bases from J; junction bases left unmatched: 6. This CDR3 region has 15 residues. The V gene's germline CDR1 is SGDLS and CDR2 YYNGEE. The CDR3 loop is CASSVGGTGDNIQYF. In DNA form, the CDR3 reads TGTGCCAGCAGCGTAGGAGGGACAGGAGATAACATTCAGTACTTC.

The chain carries TRBV2 and TRBJ1-3; D call uncertain. The CDR3 totals 13 residues. CDR1 is SNHLY and CDR2 is FYNNEI in the germline V gene. Trimming removed 6 bases from V and 5 bases from J, with 11 bases in between. The CDR3 sequence is CASRLYDRNTIYF. The CDR3 nucleotides are TGTGCCAGCAGACTCTACGACCGAAACACCATATATTTT.

CDR3 bases: TGTGCCAGCAGTTACTGGCAGGCGGGCACAGATACGCAGTATTTT. It codes for CASSYWQAGTDTQYF. The rearrangement uses TRBV6-2 or TRBV6-3 and TRBJ2-3; D call uncertain. CDR1 is MNHEY and CDR2 is SVGEGT in the germline V gene. V was trimmed by 1 base and J by 1 base, leaving 9 bases between them. The CDR3 is made up of 15 amino acids.

V usage is TRBV18 and J usage is TRBJ1-1, with a tentative D call TRBD1 (5 bases). V was shortened by 3 bases and J by 3 bases, with 11 bases between the two germline ends. CDR1 is KGHSH, CDR2 LQKENI, per germline. The CDR3 is made up of 14 amino acids. This chain's CDR3 is CASSPGPGDTEAFF. In DNA, the CDR3 is TGTGCCAGCTCACCCGGGCCGGGGGACACTGAAGCTTTCTTT.

Only a few counts were recorded for this clone. This rearrangement joins TRBV5-1 to TRBJ2-7; D is uncertain. This CDR3 has 15 residues. V dropped 0 bases and J dropped 0 bases, with 10 bases sitting between them. Germline CDR1 and CDR2: SGHRS and YFSETQ. The CDR3 protein is CASSLGYDSSYEQYV. In DNA form, the CDR3 reads TGCGCCAGCAGCTTGGGTTACGATAGCTCCTACGAGCAGTACGTC.

This chain connects TRBV19 to TRBJ2-2, with TRBD2 matching over 7 bases. This CDR3 contains 16 residues. Germline trimming cut 3 bases from V and 0 bases from J; bases unmatched to any gene: 4. Germline lookup yields CDR1 LNHDA and CDR2 SQIVND (reference sequence). The CDR3 nucleotides are TGTGCCAGTAGTATTTGGGAGGGGACGAACACCGGGGAGCTGTTTTTT. It encodes CASSIWEGTNTGELFF.

The sample holds one count of this clone. The V gene is TRBV15, the J gene TRBJ1-4, with 11 bases lining up with TRBD1. Germline V gene data show CDR1 as LNHNV and CDR2 as YYDKDF (reference sequence). This CDR3 spans 17 amino acids. V lost 5 bases and J lost 8; bases outside the gene matches: 13. CDR3 bases: TGTGCCACCAGCGCCCGGGACAGGGGGTTTCTTGGGGAAAAACTGTTTTTT. It translates to CATSARDRGFLGEKLFF.

CDR3 in DNA: TGTGCCATCAGGTTTCAAGGGAACACTGAAGCTTTCTTT. Translating gives CAIRFQGNTEAFF. The J gene is TRBJ1-1, the V gene TRBV10-3; D is unclear. The CDR3 has 13 residues. The germline V gene encodes CDR1 ENHRY and CDR2 SYGVKD. Trimming pared 6 bases from V and 1 base from J, leaving 9 bases between.

The genes are TRBV5-1 and TRBJ2-7, with 7 bases matching TRBD2. Germline loops: CDR1 SGHRS, CDR2 YFSETQ. V gave up 3 bases and J gave up 5 bases; unmatched junction bases: 2. This CDR3 region has 12 residues. The CDR3: CASSSGGNEQYF. The CDR3 bases are TGCGCCAGCAGCTCGGGGGGTAACGAGCAGTACTTC.

V usage is TRBV3-1 (or the pseudogene TRBV3-2) and J usage is TRBJ1-1; possible D gene TRBD1, 6 bases. From germline, CDR1 is LGHDT and CDR2 YNNKEL (reference sequence). Trimming took 7 bases from V and 5 from J, leaving 14 bases between them. This CDR3 contains 13 residues. CDR3 amino acids: CASTQGIITEAFF. CDR3 sequence (DNA): TGTGCCAGCACCCAGGGGATAATTACTGAAGCTTTCTTT.

V is TRBV21-1 and J is TRBJ1-2. TRBV21-1 represents a pseudogene. This CDR3 region has 12 residues. CDR3 sequence (DNA): TGTGCCAGCAGTATGACGGGCTATGGCTACACCTTC. Protein: CASSMTGYGYTF.